This T cell receptor beta chain was profiled in a study of blood T cell repertoires in COVID-19. Study background: The United States, Italy and Spain were the sources of the acute and convalescent COVID-19 samples. T cells, B-cell-depleted T cells, or PBMCs provided the cDNA or gDNA that served as material.

Per the authors' pipeline: How many nucleated cells were present was estimated from reference gene primer amplification. The table came from immunoSEQ multiplex PCR; TCRdb's copy has only in-frame clones and leaves some out. That table furnishes V, J and clone size, whereas the DNA furnished D and trimming. The repertoire consists of 200,000 or so clones, with around 82% occurring once and the leading ten covering around 6%. This clone was counted between two and nine times. Sequenced input: peripheral blood. The TCR was taken from an older woman with acute or convalescent COVID-19.

This CDR3 is CASSPPTGNTGELFF. Written as DNA, the CDR3 is TGTGCCAGCAGTCCCCCAACAGGGAACACCGGGGAGCTGTTTTTT. The chain joins TRBV28 to TRBJ2-2, with D possibly TRBD1 on 5 matching bases. The CDR3 covers 15 residues. Trimming stripped 5 bases from V and 1 base from J, with 11 bases between. Germline V lookup: CDR1 MDHEN, CDR2 SYDVKM. The whole variable domain, remainder taken from reference TRBV28 and TRBJ2-2, is DVKVTQSSRYLVKRTGEKVFLECVQDMDHENMFWYRQDPGLGLRLIYFSYDVKMKEKGDIPEGYSVSREKKERFSLILESASTNQTSMYLCASSPPTGNTGELFFGEGSRLTVL.